This entry is about one T cell receptor (beta chain). This CDR3 spans 15 amino acids. Germline values: CDR1 MNHEY, CDR2 SMNVEV (reference sequence). V dropped 2 bases and J dropped 5; count of bases not matched to a gene: 5. The sample originates from a study of blood T cell repertoires in COVID-19. Method: immunoSEQ multiplex PCR; TCRdb's copy keeps in-frame clones and lacks some. The repertoire holds about 200,000 clones, with 94% as singletons. The sequenced sample was peripheral blood. The chain is built from TRBV27 and TRBJ1-5; TRBD1 agrees at 8 bases. The TCR originated in a man aged 25 to 40 with COVID-19, enrolled during active disease. The chain's CDR3 is CASSLGQGAHQPQHF. In DNA, the CDR3 is TGTGCCAGCAGTTTAGGGCAGGGGGCTCATCAGCCCCAGCATTTT.